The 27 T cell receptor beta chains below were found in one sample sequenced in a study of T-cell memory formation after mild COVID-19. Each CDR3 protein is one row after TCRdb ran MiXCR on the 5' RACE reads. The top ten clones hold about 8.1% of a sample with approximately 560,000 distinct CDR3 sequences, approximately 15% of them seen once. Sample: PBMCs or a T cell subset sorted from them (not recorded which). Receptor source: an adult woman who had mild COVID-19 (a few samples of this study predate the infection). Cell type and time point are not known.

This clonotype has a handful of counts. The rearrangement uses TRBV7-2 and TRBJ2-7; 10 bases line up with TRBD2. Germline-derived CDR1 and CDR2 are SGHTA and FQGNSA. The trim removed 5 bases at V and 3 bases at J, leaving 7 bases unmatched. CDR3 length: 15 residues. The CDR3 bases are TGTGCCAGCAGCCCCGAGGTAGCGGGAGGCTACGAGCAGTACTTC. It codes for CASSPEVAGGYEQYF.

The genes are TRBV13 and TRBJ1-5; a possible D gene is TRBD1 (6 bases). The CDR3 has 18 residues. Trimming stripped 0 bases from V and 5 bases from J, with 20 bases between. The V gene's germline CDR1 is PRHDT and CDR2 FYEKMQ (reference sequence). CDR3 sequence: CASSLGPLGAGADQPQHF. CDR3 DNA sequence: TGTGCCAGCAGCTTAGGACCCCTCGGAGCAGGGGCGGATCAGCCCCAGCATTTT.

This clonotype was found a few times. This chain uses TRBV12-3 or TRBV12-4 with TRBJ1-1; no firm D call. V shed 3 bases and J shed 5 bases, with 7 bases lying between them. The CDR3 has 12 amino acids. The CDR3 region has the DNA TGTGCCAGCAGTTTTTCACCGACTGAAGCTTTCTTT. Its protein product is CASSFSPTEAFF.

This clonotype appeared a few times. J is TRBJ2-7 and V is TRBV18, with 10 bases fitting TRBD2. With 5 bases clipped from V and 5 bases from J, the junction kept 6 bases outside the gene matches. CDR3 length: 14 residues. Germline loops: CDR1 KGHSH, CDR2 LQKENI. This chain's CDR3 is CASSVSGRVDEQYF. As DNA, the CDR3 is TGTGCCAGCTCAGTGAGCGGGAGGGTCGACGAGCAGTACTTC.

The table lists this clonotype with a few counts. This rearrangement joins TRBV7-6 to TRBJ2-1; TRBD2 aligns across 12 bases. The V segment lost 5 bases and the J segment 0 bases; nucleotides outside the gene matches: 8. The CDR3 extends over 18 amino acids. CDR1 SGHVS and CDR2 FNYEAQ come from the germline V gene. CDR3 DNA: TGTGCCAGCAGCCCCGGACTAGCGGGACCCAGCTCCTACAATGAGCAGTTCTTC. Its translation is CASSPGLAGPSSYNEQFF.

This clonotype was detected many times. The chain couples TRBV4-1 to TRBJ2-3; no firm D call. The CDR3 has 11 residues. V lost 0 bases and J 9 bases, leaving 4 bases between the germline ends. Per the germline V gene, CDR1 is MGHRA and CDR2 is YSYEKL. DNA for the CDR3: TGCGCCAGCAGCCAAGAGGTCACGCAGTATTTT. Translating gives CASSQEVTQYF.

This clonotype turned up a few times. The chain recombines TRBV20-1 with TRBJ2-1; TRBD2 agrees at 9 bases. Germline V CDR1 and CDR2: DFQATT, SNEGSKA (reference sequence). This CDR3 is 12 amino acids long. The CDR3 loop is CGGLALVNEQFF. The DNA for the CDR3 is TGCGGGGGACTAGCTCTGGTCAATGAGCAGTTCTTC.

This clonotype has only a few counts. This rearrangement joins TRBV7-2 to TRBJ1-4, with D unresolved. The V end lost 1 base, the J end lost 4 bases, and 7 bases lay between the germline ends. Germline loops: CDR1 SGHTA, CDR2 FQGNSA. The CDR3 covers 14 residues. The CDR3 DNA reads TGTGCCAGCAGCTTAGGCGGGGTTAATGAAAAACTGTTTTTT. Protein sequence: CASSLGGVNEKLFF.

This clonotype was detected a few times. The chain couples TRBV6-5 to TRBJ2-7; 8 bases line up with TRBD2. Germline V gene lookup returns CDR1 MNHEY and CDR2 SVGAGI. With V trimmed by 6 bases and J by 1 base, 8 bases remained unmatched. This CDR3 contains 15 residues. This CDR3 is CASRFLAGGSYEQYF. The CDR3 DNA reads TGTGCCAGCAGGTTCTTGGCGGGGGGATCCTACGAGCAGTACTTC.

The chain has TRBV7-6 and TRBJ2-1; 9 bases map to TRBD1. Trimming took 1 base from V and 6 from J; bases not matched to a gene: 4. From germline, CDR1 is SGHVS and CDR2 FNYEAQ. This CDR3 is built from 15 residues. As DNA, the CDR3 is TGTGCCAGCAGCTTAGAAGGGACAGGGCGCAATGAGCAGTTCTTC. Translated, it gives CASSLEGTGRNEQFF. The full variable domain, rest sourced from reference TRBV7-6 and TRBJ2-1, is GAGVSQSPRYKVTKRGQDVALRCDPISGHVSLYWYRQALGQGPEFLTYFNYEAQQDKSGLPNDRFSAERPEGSISTLTIQRTEQRDSAMYRCASSLEGTGRNEQFFGPGTRLTVL.

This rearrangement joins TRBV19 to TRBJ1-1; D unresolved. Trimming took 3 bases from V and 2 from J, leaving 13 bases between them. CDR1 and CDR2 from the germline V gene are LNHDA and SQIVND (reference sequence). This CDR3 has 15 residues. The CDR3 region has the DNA TGTGCCAGTAGTATCCTCGGGCACAGAAACACTGAAGCTTTCTTT. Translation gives CASSILGHRNTEAFF.

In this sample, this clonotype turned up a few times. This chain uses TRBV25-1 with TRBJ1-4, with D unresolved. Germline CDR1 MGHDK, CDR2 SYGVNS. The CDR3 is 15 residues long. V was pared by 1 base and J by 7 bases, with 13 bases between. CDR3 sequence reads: CASSELEGSGEKLFF. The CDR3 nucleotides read TGTGCCAGCAGTGAATTGGAGGGTTCGGGTGAAAAACTGTTTTTT.

The chain's CDR3 is CASSLNSLSWTGELFF. The DNA of the CDR3 is TGTGCCAGCAGCTTAAATTCTCTAAGTTGGACCGGGGAGCTGTTTTTT. V usage is TRBV7-3 and J usage is TRBJ2-2; D uncertain. The germline gives CDR1 SGHTA, CDR2 FQGTGA. Trimming cost V 1 base and J 5 bases, with 14 bases left between them. This CDR3 comprises 16 residues.

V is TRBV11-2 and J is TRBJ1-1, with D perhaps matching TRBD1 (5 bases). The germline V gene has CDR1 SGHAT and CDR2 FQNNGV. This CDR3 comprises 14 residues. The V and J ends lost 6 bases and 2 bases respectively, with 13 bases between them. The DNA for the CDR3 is TGTGCCAGCAGGCCAATTCAGGGAAACACTGAAGCTTTCTTT. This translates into CASRPIQGNTEAFF.

This CDR3 reads CSARVGTGDGYTF. The CDR3 nucleotides are TGCAGTGCTAGAGTTGGGACAGGGGACGGCTACACCTTC. The V gene is TRBV20-1, the J gene TRBJ1-2, with 10 bases that match TRBD1. V lost 1 base, J lost 8 bases, and 4 bases stayed unmatched. The V gene's germline CDR1 is DFQATT and CDR2 SNEGSKA (reference sequence). The CDR3 sequence is 13 residues long.

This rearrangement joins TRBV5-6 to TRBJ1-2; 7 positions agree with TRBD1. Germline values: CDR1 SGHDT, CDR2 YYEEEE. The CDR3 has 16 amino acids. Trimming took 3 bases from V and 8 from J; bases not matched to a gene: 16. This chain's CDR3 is CASSSGQAPTTYGYTF. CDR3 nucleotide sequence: TGTGCCAGCAGCTCTGGACAGGCTCCGACCACCTACGGCTACACCTTC.

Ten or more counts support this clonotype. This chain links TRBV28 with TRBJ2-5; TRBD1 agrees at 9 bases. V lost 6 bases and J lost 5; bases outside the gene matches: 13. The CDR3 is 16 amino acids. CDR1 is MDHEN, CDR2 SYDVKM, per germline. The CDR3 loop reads CASSPGQGMGIETQYF. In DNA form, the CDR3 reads TGTGCCAGCAGCCCTGGACAGGGGATGGGGATCGAGACCCAGTACTTC. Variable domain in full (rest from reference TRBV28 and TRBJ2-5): DVKVTQSSRYLVKRTGEKVFLECVQDMDHENMFWYRQDPGLGLRLIYFSYDVKMKEKGDIPEGYSVSREKKERFSLILESASTNQTSMYLCASSPGQGMGIETQYFGPGTRLLVL.

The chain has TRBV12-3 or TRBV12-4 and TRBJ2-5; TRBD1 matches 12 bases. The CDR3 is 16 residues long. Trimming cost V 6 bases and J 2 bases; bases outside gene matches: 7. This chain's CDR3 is CASSRGTGGSQETQYF. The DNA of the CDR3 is TGTGCCAGCAGCCGAGGGACAGGGGGCTCTCAAGAGACCCAGTACTTC.

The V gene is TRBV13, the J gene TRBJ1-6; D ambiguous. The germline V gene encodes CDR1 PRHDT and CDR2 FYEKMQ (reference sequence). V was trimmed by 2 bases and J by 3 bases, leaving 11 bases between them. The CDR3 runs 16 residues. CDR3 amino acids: CASSLRRGSYNSPLHF. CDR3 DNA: TGTGCCAGCAGCTTAAGGAGAGGCAGCTATAATTCACCCCTCCACTTT. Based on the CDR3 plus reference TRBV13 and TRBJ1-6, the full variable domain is AAGVIQSPRHLIKEKRETATLKCYPIPRHDTVYWYQQGPGQDPQFLISFYEKMQSDKGSIPDRFSAQQFSDYHSELNMSSLELGDSALYFCASSLRRGSYNSPLHFGNGTRLTVT.

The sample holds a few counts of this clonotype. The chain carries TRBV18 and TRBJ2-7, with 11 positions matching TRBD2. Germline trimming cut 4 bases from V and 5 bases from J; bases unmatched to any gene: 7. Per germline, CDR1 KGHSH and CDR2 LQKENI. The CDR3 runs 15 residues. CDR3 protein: CASSRLLAGVDEQYF. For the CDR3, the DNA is TGTGCCAGCTCACGATTACTAGCGGGAGTCGACGAGCAGTACTTC. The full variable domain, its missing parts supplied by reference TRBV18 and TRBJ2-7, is NAGVMQNPRHLVRRRGQEARLRCSPMKGHSHVYWYRQLPEEGLKFMVYLQKENIIDESGMPKERFSAEFPKEGPSILRIQQVVRGDSAAYFCASSRLLAGVDEQYFGPGTRLTVT.

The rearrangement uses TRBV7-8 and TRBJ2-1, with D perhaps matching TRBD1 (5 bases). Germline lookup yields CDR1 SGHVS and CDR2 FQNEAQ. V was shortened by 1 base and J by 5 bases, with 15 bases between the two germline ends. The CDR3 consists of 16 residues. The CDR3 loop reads CASSLGPRRGHNEQFF. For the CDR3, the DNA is TGTGCCAGCAGCTTAGGGCCCCGAAGGGGTCACAATGAGCAGTTCTTC.

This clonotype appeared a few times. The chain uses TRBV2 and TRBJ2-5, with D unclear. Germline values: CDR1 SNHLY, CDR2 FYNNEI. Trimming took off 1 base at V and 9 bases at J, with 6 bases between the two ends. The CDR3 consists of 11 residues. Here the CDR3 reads CASSEEQSQYF. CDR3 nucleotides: TGTGCCAGCAGTGAAGAGCAGTCCCAGTACTTC.

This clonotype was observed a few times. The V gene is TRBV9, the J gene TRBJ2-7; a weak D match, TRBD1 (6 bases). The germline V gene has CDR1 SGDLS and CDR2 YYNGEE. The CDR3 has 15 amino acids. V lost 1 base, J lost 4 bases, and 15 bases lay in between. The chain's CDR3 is CASSVQGSPSYEQYF. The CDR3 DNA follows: TGTGCCAGCAGCGTACAGGGGAGTCCGAGTTACGAGCAGTACTTC.

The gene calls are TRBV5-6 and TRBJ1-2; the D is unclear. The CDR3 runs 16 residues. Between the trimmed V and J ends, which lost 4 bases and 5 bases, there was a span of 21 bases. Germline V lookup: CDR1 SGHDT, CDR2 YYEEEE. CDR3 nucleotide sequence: TGTGCCAGCAGCCAGAAGGACGGCCGGATTAATTATGGCTACACCTTC. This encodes CASSQKDGRINYGYTF.

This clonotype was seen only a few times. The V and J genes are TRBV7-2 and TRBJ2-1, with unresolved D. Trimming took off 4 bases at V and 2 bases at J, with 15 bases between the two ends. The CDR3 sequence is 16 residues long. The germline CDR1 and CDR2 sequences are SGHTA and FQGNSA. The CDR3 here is CASSSRRGHPYNEQFF. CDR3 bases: TGTGCCAGCAGCTCAAGACGTGGGCACCCCTACAATGAGCAGTTCTTC. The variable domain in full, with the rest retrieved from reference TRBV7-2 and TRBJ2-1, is GAGVSQSPSNKVTEKGKDVELRCDPISGHTALYWYRQSLGQGLEFLIYFQGNSAPDKSGLPSDRFSAERTGGSVSTLTIQRTQQEDSAVYLCASSSRRGHPYNEQFFGPGTRLTVL.

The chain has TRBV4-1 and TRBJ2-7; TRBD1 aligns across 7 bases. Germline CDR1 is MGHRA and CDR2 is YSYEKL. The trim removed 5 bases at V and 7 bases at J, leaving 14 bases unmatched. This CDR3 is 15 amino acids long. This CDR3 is CASSAPGTVLKEQYF. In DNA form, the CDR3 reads TGCGCCAGCAGCGCGCCCGGGACAGTCCTTAAGGAGCAGTACTTC.

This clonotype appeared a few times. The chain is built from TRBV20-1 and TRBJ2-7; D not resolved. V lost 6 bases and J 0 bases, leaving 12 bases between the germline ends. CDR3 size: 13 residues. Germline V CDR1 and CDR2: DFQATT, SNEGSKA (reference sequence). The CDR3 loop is CSAFGPISYEQYF. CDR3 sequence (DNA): TGCAGTGCGTTCGGGCCCATCTCCTACGAGCAGTACTTC.